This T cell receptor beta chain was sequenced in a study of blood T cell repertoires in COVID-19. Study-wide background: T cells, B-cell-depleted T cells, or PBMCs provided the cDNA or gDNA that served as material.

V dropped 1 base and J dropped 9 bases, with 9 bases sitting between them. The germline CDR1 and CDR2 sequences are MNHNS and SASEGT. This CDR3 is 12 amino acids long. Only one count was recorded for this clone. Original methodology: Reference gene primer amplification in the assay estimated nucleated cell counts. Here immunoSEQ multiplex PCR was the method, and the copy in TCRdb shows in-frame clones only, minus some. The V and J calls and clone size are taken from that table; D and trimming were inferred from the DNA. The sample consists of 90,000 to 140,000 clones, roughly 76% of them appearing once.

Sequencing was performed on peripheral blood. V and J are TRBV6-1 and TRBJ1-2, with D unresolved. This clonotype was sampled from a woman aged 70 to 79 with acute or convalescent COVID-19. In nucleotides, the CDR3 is TGTGCCAGCAGTGAAGGTGAGGGTAGCTACACCTTC. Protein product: CASSEGEGSYTF.